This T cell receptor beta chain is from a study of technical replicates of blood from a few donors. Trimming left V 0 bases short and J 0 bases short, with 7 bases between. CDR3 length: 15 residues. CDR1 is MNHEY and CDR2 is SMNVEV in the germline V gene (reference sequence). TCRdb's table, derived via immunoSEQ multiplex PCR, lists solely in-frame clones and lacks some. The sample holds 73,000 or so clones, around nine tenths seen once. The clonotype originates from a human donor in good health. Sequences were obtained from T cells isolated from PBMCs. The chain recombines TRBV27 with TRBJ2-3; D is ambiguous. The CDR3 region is CASSLSVASTDTQYF. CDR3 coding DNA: TGTGCCAGCAGTTTATCCGTAGCTAGCACAGATACGCAGTATTTT.